The rows below give T cell receptor beta chains drawn from one sample of a study of OX40 agonist ivuxolimab in advanced cancers. Sequenced by immunoSEQ multiplex PCR; TCRdb stores in-frame clones only, minus some. The table includes 35,000 or so clones, 76% detected once. Sequencing used CD4+ or CD8+ T cells sorted from blood, obtained in a trial of the OX40 agonist ivuxolimab. The receptors stem from an adult with an advanced solid tumor such as melanoma, head and neck, liver or kidney cancer. Each CDR3 is given with its conserved first and last residue. A D gene is named only where the DNA matches it firmly. Clone size is not always given. Where it is, it says once, few, many or a class for expanded clones.

J | D | size | V | DNA | CDR3
TRBJ1-6 | TRBD1 | . | TRBV11-2 | TGTGCCAGCAGCCCGCGGACAGGTTATAATTCACCCCTCCACTTT | CASSPRTGYNSPLHF
TRBJ1-2 | TRBD1 | . | TRBV15 | TGTGCCACCAGCCGGGACAGGGTTACTAACTATGGCTACACCTTC | CATSRDRVTNYGYTF
TRBJ1-1 | . | . | TRBV21-1 | TGTGCCAGCAGCAAAAGGTGGGGTCTACAGACGTACACTGAAGCTTTCTTT | CASSKRWGLQTYTEAFF
TRBJ1-1 | TRBD1 | . | TRBV19 | TGTGCCAGTAGTATCCGGGGGACAGGGGCTAAGAACACTGAAGCTTTCTTT | CASSIRGTGAKNTEAFF
TRBJ1-1 | TRBD1 | . | TRBV27 | TGTGCCAGCAGATCAAACAGGGGCAATGGGAACACTGAAGCTTTCTTT | CASRSNRGNGNTEAFF
TRBJ2-5 | . | . | TRBV7-2 | TGTGCCAGCAGCTTAGCGGGGGCTAATCAAGAGACCCAGTACTTC | CASSLAGANQETQYF
TRBJ2-5 | . | . | TRBV12-5 | TGTGCTAGTGGTTTGGGTGAGGGGGTGCGGGAGACCCAGTACTTC | CASGLGEGVRETQYF
TRBJ1-5 | . | . | TRBV11-2 | TGTGCCAGCAGCTTATACGGGGATCAGCCCCAGCATTTT | CASSLYGDQPQHF
TRBJ2-5 | . | once | TRBV7-2 | TGTGCCAGCAGCTCACCGGGACGACAAGAGACCCAGTACTTC | CASSSPGRQETQYF
TRBJ1-2 | TRBD1 | once | TRBV5-1 | TGCGCCAGCAGCTTGGAGGCAGGGGGCGCGAATGGCTACACCTTC | CASSLEAGGANGYTF
TRBJ1-1 | . | . | TRBV18 | TGTGCCAGCTCACGGGGACCCGAGCTCCCCACTGAAGCTTTCTTT | CASSRGPELPTEAFF
TRBJ1-2 | . | . | TRBV7-3 | TGTGCCAGCAGCTTGGAGGGTTCTGGCTACACCTTC | CASSLEGSGYTF
TRBJ1-1 | TRBD1 | once | TRBV6-5 | TGTGCCAGCAGGAACAGGGGGCGGACTGAAGCTTTCTTT | CASRNRGRTEAFF
TRBJ2-3 | TRBD2 | once | TRBV30 | TGTGCCTGGACGTCCGGAGCGGGGAGCACAGATACGCAGTATTTT | CAWTSGAGSTDTQYF
TRBJ1-1 | . | . | TRBV5-1 | TGCGCCAGCAGCTTATCCCAGGGGAACACTGAAGCTTTCTTT | CASSLSQGNTEAFF
TRBJ2-6 | . | once | TRBV5-1 | TGCGCCAGCAACCCCACCGGACAGATTTCTGGGGCCAACGTCCTGACTTTC | CASNPTGQISGANVLTF
TRBJ2-1 | . | few | TRBV5-6 | TGTGCCAGCAGCTTGATCTATGAGCAGTTCTTC | CASSLIYEQFF
TRBJ2-1 | TRBD2 | once | TRBV10-2 | TGCGCCAGCAGTGCAGGCGGGGGGGCCGGGGAGCAGTTCTTC | CASSAGGGAGEQFF
TRBJ1-5 | . | . | TRBV6-6 | TGTGCCAGTATGACCCAGGTTCTCGGTCAGCCCCAGCATTTT | CASMTQVLGQPQHF
TRBJ1-6 | . | . | TRBV1 | TGCACCAGCAGCCCCCGGCCGGGGGGGGAAGGTTCACCCCTCCACTTT | CTSSPRPGGEGSPLHF
TRBJ2-2 | . | . | TRBV5-1 | TGCGCCAGCAGCCCTCGCCCTAACACCGGGGAGCTGTTTTTT | CASSPRPNTGELFF
TRBJ1-5 | . | . | TRBV21-1 | TGTGCCAGCAGCGGAACCAACTGGATTAAAAGGTTAGGCAATCAGCCCCAGCATTTT | CASSGTNWIKRLGNQPQHF
TRBJ1-2 | . | . | TRBV2 | TGTGCCAGCATCCCGGGGATAGCTAACTATGGCTACACCTTC | CASIPGIANYGYTF
TRBJ2-3 | . | . | TRBV4-1 | TGCGCCAGCAGCCATAATCCTTCGACAGTTAGCACAGATACGCAGTATTTT | CASSHNPSTVSTDTQYF
TRBJ1-2 | . | . | TRBV5-4 | TGTGCCAGCAGCCCCAGGGAATCTCTCTATGGCTACACCTTC | CASSPRESLYGYTF
TRBJ1-1 | . | . | TRBV15 | TGTGCCACCAAAGAGGATCTTAGCCGGGTGGGGACTGAAGCTTTCTTT | CATKEDLSRVGTEAFF
TRBJ2-5 | TRBD1 | . | TRBV9 | TGTGCCAGCAGCGTAGTGGAGGCAGGGGGTGAGCAGTACTTC | CASSVVEAGGEQYF
TRBJ1-1 | . | . | TRBV2 | TGTGCCAGCACCAACATGAACACTGAAGCTTTCTTT | CASTNMNTEAFF
TRBJ2-7 | TRBD2 | . | TRBV6-5 | TGTGCCAGCAGTTACCCCGGGAGGTACGAGCAGTACTTC | CASSYPGRYEQYF
TRBJ1-5 | . | . | TRBV4-1 | TGCGCCAGCAGCCTAACCGACAGTCTCAATCAGCCCCAGCATTTT | CASSLTDSLNQPQHF
TRBJ2-3 | . | . | TRBV27 | TGTGCCAGCAGCCCCTTAGGGGGGCCCGGAGATACGCAGTATTTT | CASSPLGGPGDTQYF
TRBJ2-4 | TRBD1 | once | TRBV5-5 | TGTGCCAGCAGCTTGGCCGGGACAGGGATCATTCAGTACTTC | CASSLAGTGIIQYF
TRBJ2-6 | . | . | TRBV7-9 | TGTGCCAGCAGGAGAGCCGCGTCTGGGGCCAACGTCCTGACTTTC | CASRRAASGANVLTF
TRBJ1-3 | . | . | TRBV5-1 | TGCGCCAGCAGCTTGGCCGGAGGGTTGGGAGGAAACACCATATATTTT | CASSLAGGLGGNTIYF
TRBJ1-5 | TRBD1 | . | TRBV4-1 | TGCGCCAGCAGCCAAGCCCGGGACAGGAGCAATCAGCCCCAGCATTTT | CASSQARDRSNQPQHF
TRBJ2-7 | . | . | TRBV5-1 | TGCGCCAGCAGCCTCAACCATTGGAACTCCTACGAGCAGTACTTC | CASSLNHWNSYEQYF
TRBJ2-5 | TRBD2 | once | TRBV2 | TGTGCCAGCAGTGCGCAGCGGGGGGTCCAAGAGACCCAGTACTTC | CASSAQRGVQETQYF
TRBJ2-1 | . | . | TRBV4-1 | TGCGCCAGCAGCCAACTATTTACAGGGTTGGATGAGCAGTTCTTC | CASSQLFTGLDEQFF
TRBJ2-1 | . | once | TRBV21-1 | TGTGCCAGCAGCAAAGGGGTTGAGGAGGGGGAGCCTTCCTACAATGAGCAGTTCTTC | CASSKGVEEGEPSYNEQFF
TRBJ1-2 | TRBD1 | . | TRBV6-5 | TGTGCCAGCAGTCTCGACAGGGGGGCCTATGGCTACACCTTC | CASSLDRGAYGYTF
TRBJ1-3 | TRBD1 | . | TRBV4-1 | TGCGCCAGCAGCCAAGGCAGGGGGAGTCCTGGAAACACCATATATTTT | CASSQGRGSPGNTIYF
TRBJ1-2 | TRBD1 | . | TRBV6-5 | TGTGCTAGCAGTTACAGGGGGACAGGGGAGTATGGCTACACCTTC | CASSYRGTGEYGYTF
TRBJ2-3 | . | . | TRBV6-6 | TGTGCCAGCAGTGGGCTTGGGACAGATACGCAGTATTTT | CASSGLGTDTQYF
TRBJ1-1 | . | . | TRBV4-1 | TGCGCCAGCAGCCAAGAAGTCGTGAACACTGAAGCTTTCTTT | CASSQEVVNTEAFF